The 16 T cell receptor beta chains reported below all come from one sample, sequenced in a study of OX40 agonist ivuxolimab in advanced cancers. Clones were sequenced by immunoSEQ multiplex PCR, and TCRdb holds only the in-frame ones, with some missing. This table holds around 30,000 clones, approximately 78% found once. The input for sequencing was CD4+ or CD8+ T cells sorted from blood, taken in a trial of the OX40 agonist ivuxolimab. These receptors were obtained from an adult with an advanced solid tumor such as melanoma, head and neck, liver or kidney cancer.

The chain links TRBV6-6 to TRBJ1-2, with D perhaps TRBD1 (5 bases). Per the germline V gene, CDR1 is MNHNY and CDR2 is SVGAGI (reference sequence). The CDR3 is 14 residues long. V lost 3 bases, J lost 1 base, and 9 bases lay in between. The CDR3 loop reads CASSYGGFNYGYTF. CDR3 coding DNA: TGTGCCAGCAGTTATGGGGGTTTTAACTATGGCTACACCTTC.

This clone turned up a few times. V gene TRBV30 combines with J gene TRBJ1-6, with 7 positions matching TRBD1. Per the germline V gene, CDR1 is GTSNPN and CDR2 is SVGIG (reference sequence). V dropped 6 bases and J dropped 6; count of bases not matched to a gene: 5. The CDR3 totals 13 residues. The CDR3 coding sequence is TGTGCCTGCCAGGGGGTCGGTAATTCACCCCTCCACTTT. Protein sequence: CACQGVGNSPLHF.

The rearrangement joins TRBV5-1 to TRBJ2-3; 8 bases match TRBD2. Germline-derived CDR1 and CDR2 are SGHRS and YFSETQ. The CDR3 length is 12 residues. The V segment lost 3 bases and the J segment 9 bases; nucleotides outside the gene matches: 3. The CDR3 bases are TGCGCCAGCAGCTCCGGGACTAGGACGCAGTATTTT. Translation gives CASSSGTRTQYF.

V and J are TRBV7-9 and TRBJ2-1, with 14 bases lining up with TRBD2. This CDR3 is built from 14 residues. Germline CDR1 reads SEHNR; CDR2 reads FQNEAQ (reference sequence). V gave up 4 bases and J gave up 12 bases; unmatched junction bases: 5. The CDR3 nucleotides read TGTGCCAGCAGCTGGACTAGCGGGAGGTTCGTGCAGTTCTTC. Residues: CASSWTSGRFVQFF.

This clone was counted between two and nine times. The chain is built from TRBV7-2 and TRBJ1-2; D remains ambiguous. The CDR3 consists of 12 residues. Trimming shortened V by 6 bases and J by 8 bases, and 13 bases separated the two germline ends. Germline V gene data show CDR1 as SGHTA and CDR2 as FQGNSA. The CDR3 coding sequence is TGTGCCAGCAGAGGAAGGGAGAGCGGCTACACCTTC. Residues: CASRGRESGYTF.

As DNA, the CDR3 is TGCGCCAGCAGCTATGCTTTGGGGGATACAGATACGCAGTATTTT. This gives the protein CASSYALGDTDTQYF. V gene TRBV5-1 combines with J gene TRBJ2-3; the D call may be TRBD1 or TRBD2 (5 bases each). The length of the CDR3 is 15 residues. The V end lost 3 bases, the J end lost 3 bases, and 14 bases lay between the germline ends. Germline CDR1 is SGHRS and CDR2 is YFSETQ.

The genes are TRBV5-1 and TRBJ2-5; D remains ambiguous. Germline CDR1 and CDR2: SGHRS and YFSETQ. The CDR3 loop spans 12 amino acids. Between the trimmed V and J ends, which lost 4 bases and 2 bases, there was a span of 6 bases. CDR3 protein: CASSQDQETQYF. The CDR3 DNA sequence: TGCGCCAGCAGCCAGGATCAAGAGACCCAGTACTTC.

This clone was detected only a few times. V is TRBV19 and J is TRBJ2-5; D is perhaps TRBD1 or TRBD2 (5 bases each). Germline V gene sequence: CDR1 LNHDA, CDR2 SQIVND (reference sequence). The CDR3 is 15 residues long. Trimming removed 3 bases from V and 7 bases from J, with 18 bases in between. The CDR3, as DNA: TGTGCCAGTAGTATTGAGGGGCAGGGTTTCGGGACCCAGTACTTC. It specifies CASSIEGQGFGTQYF.

CDR3 loop: CASRGGQEQYF. CDR3 sequence (DNA): TGTGCCAGTCGCGGGGGGCAAGAGCAGTACTTC. The rearrangement uses TRBV7-8 and TRBJ2-7, with 8 bases identical to TRBD2. This CDR3 is built from 11 residues. Germline assignment: CDR1 SGHVS and CDR2 FQNEAQ. The V and J ends lost 9 bases and 7 bases, in that order; junction bases with no gene match: 5. Full variable domain (remainder filled in from reference TRBV7-8 and TRBJ2-7): GAGVSQSPRYKVAKRGQDVALRCDPISGHVSLFWYQQALGQGPEFLTYFQNEAQLDKSGLPSDRFFAERPEGSVSTLKIQRTQQEDSAVYLCASRGGQEQYFGPGTRLTVT.

This chain uses TRBV6-1 with TRBJ1-5; D uncertain. This CDR3 is 13 amino acids long. Germline V gives CDR1 MNHNS, CDR2 SASEGT. With 2 bases removed from V and 7 bases from J, the gap between germline ends came to 9 bases. The CDR3 here is CASSELPRQPQHF. As DNA, the CDR3 is TGTGCCAGCAGTGAACTCCCTAGACAGCCCCAGCATTTT.

J is TRBJ1-6 and V is TRBV4-3; D remains ambiguous. Germline CDR1 LGHNA, CDR2 YSLEER. V was cut by 1 base and J by 12 bases, with 13 bases left in between. This CDR3 comprises 14 residues. The CDR3 coding sequence is TGCGCCAGCAGCCAAGGGTCCCCCGTAGGACCCCTCCACTTT. Translating it yields CASSQGSPVGPLHF.

V and J are TRBV30 and TRBJ2-1, with D perhaps matching TRBD2 (5 bases). V was trimmed by 5 bases and J by 0 bases, leaving 14 bases between them. Per germline, CDR1 GTSNPN and CDR2 SVGIG (reference sequence). This CDR3 contains 15 residues. The CDR3 DNA sequence: TGTGCCTGGGGGAAGAGGGAGAGCTCCTACAATGAGCAGTTCTTC. Its protein product is CAWGKRESSYNEQFF.

V is TRBV28 and J is TRBJ2-5; a possible D gene is TRBD1 (6 bases). The CDR3 covers 16 residues. CDR1 is MDHEN and CDR2 is SYDVKM in the germline V gene. V lost 3 bases and J 0 bases, leaving 14 bases between the germline ends. The CDR3 nucleotides read TGTGCCAGCAGTTTCCCCACAGGGTTGTACCAAGAGACCCAGTACTTC. This gives the protein CASSFPTGLYQETQYF.

The CDR3 sequence is CASVDEAFF. The CDR3 DNA sequence: TGTGCCAGCGTTGACGAAGCTTTCTTT. The chain uses TRBV7-2 and TRBJ1-1; D remains ambiguous. The CDR3 is 9 residues long. CDR1 is SGHTA, CDR2 FQGNSA, per germline. V lost 8 bases and J lost 8, with 6 bases in between. The whole variable domain, filled in from reference TRBV7-2 and TRBJ1-1, reads GAGVSQSPSNKVTEKGKDVELRCDPISGHTALYWYRQSLGQGLEFLIYFQGNSAPDKSGLPSDRFSAERTGGSVSTLTIQRTQQEDSAVYLCASVDEAFFGQGTRLTVV.

The chain uses TRBV7-6 and TRBJ2-1; no definite D call. CDR1 SGHVS and CDR2 FNYEAQ come from the germline V gene. CDR3 length: 15 residues. V gave up 0 bases and J gave up 4 bases, with 10 bases separating them. DNA for the CDR3: TGTGCCAGCAGCTTAGCCATAGACTTTTACAATGAGCAGTTCTTC. Protein: CASSLAIDFYNEQFF.

A word on this clone: The germline gene is not matched at one end of the junction; a read error may be the cause. J is TRBJ2-1 and V is TRBV7-7, with D unclear. Per germline, CDR1 SSHAT and CDR2 FNYEAQ (reference sequence). The CDR3 covers 13 residues. The CDR3 region has the DNA TGTGCTAGCAGCACCAATCTGCATGGTGAGCAGTTCTTC. Translation gives CASSTNLHGEQFF.